Below, 2 T cell receptor beta chains from the same sample are listed, as sequenced in a study of T cell repertoires in cytomegalovirus infection. TCRdb reanalysed the reads using MiXCR and keeps one entry per CDR3 protein. The sample lists about 160,000 distinct CDR3 sequences; less than 25% were seen once. Their specific antigens are unknown. This specimen consisted of CD8+ T cells from cultured PBMCs, obtained from culture after CMV antigen stimulation. The receptor set was obtained from a human donor in good health (CMV status not recorded). Some clones in this sample may be carry-over from other donors' samples.

The count of this clonotype is one. This chain links TRBV7-9 with TRBJ2-1, with TRBD1 matching 8 bases. With V trimmed by 5 bases and J by 6 bases, 9 bases remained unmatched. Per germline, CDR1 SEHNR and CDR2 FQNEAQ (reference sequence). This CDR3 is built from 15 residues. Here the CDR3 DNA reads TGTGCCAGCAGCCCACGGACGGACAGGGTCAATGAGCAGTTCTTC. Translated: CASSPRTDRVNEQFF.

The CDR3 sequence is CASFHTAGELFF. CDR3 DNA: TGTGCCAGCTTTCACACCGCCGGGGAGCTGTTTTTT. This rearrangement joins TRBV7-8 to TRBJ2-2; D uncertain. The CDR3 covers 12 residues. The germline V and J ends were trimmed by 8 bases and 6 bases, with 10 bases remaining between them. Germline CDR1 is SGHVS and CDR2 is FQNEAQ.